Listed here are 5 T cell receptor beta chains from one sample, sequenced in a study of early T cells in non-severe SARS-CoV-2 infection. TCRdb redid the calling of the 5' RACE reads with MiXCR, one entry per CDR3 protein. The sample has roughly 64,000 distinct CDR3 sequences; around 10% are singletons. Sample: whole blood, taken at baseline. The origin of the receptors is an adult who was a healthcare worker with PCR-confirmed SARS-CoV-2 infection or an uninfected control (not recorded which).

The CDR3 DNA follows: TGTGCCAGCAATCTGGGCGGAAATAGCAATCAGCCCCAGCATTTT. Protein: CASNLGGNSNQPQHF. The genes are TRBV13 and TRBJ1-5; D gene unclear. Germline V gives CDR1 PRHDT, CDR2 FYEKMQ (reference sequence). This CDR3 comprises 15 residues. Trimming removed 7 bases from V and 0 bases from J, with 13 bases in between.

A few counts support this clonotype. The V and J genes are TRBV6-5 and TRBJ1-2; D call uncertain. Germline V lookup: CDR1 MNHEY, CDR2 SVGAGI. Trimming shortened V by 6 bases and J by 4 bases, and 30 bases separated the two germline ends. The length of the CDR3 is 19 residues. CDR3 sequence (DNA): TGTGCCAGCAGCCGCCGGACGGGAAGTCCTACGTACGGGCTCTATGGCTACACCTTC. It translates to CASSRRTGSPTYGLYGYTF.

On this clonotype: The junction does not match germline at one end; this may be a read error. CDR3 loop: CVSRMAAGAAFF. Written as DNA, the CDR3 is TGTGTCAGCCGTATGGCGGCGGGGGCGGCTTTCTTT. J is TRBJ1-1 and V is TRBV11-2; maybe TRBD1 (6 bases). The CDR3 length is 12 residues. CDR1 and CDR2 (germline): SGHAT, FQNNGV.

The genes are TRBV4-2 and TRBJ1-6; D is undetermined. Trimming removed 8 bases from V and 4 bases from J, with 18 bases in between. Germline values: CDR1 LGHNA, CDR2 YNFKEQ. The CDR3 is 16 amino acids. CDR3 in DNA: TGTGCCAGCGCCCAAGACTTCAGAGGATATAATTCACCCCTCCACTTT. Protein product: CASAQDFRGYNSPLHF.

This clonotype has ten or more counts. CDR3 sequence: CASSLGSTSNQPQHF. CDR3 bases: TGTGCCAGCAGCTTGGGCAGTACGAGCAATCAGCCCCAGCATTTT. The V gene is TRBV7-9, the J gene TRBJ1-5; D call uncertain. The CDR3 is 15 amino acids. The germline CDR1 and CDR2 sequences are SEHNR and FQNEAQ (reference sequence). Trimming cost V 3 bases and J 1 base, with 10 bases left between them.